The rows below give T cell receptor beta chains drawn from one sample of a study of human T cells and chemical hapten exposure. TCRdb ran MiXCR on the RACE reads and lists one entry per CDR3 protein. The sample holds a few hundred thousand distinct CDR3 sequences, approximately 8.6% seen once. This material consisted of whole blood, taken in connection with sensitization to the hapten diphenylcyclopropenone (DPC). The receptors here all came from a middle-aged woman with alopecia areata. Some clones in this sample may be carry-over from other donors' samples. Each CDR3 is given with its conserved first and last residue. D genes are given only for firm matches. Clone size appears in some rows only: once, few, many, or a class for an expanded clone.

cdr3_nt cdr3_aa j_call d_call clone_size v_call
TGTGCCAGCAGCTTAGGGCAGGGGGCTATTCAGCCCCAGCATTTT CASSLGQGAIQPQHF TRBJ1-5 TRBD1 . TRBV7-9
TGTGCCAGCAGCCCCGGACAGGGGAGGGTCACTGAAGCTTTCTTT CASSPGQGRVTEAFF TRBJ1-1 TRBD1 . TRBV12-3/TRBV12-4
TGTGCCAGCAACCCACCCGGGGACTACGAGCAGTACTTC CASNPPGDYEQYF TRBJ2-7 . . TRBV28
TGTGCCAGCAGTTTGGTGTTTAGCGGGGGCACAGATACGCAGTATTTT CASSLVFSGGTDTQYF TRBJ2-3 TRBD2 few TRBV28
TGTGCCAGCAGTTATTTGGGTACTGAAGCTTTCTTT CASSYLGTEAFF TRBJ1-1 . many TRBV5-5
TGTGCCAGCTGGGCCGGGTCTGGAAACACCATATATTTT CASWAGSGNTIYF TRBJ1-3 . few TRBV27
TGTGCCAGCAGCCCTAGCGGGAGTAACGGGGAGCTGTTTTTT CASSPSGSNGELFF TRBJ2-2 TRBD2 . TRBV7-2
TGTGCCAGCAGCTTGACAGGGGCAGGGGTTTCAGATACGCAGTATTTT CASSLTGAGVSDTQYF TRBJ2-3 TRBD1 few TRBV7-2
TGTGCCAGCGGGACAGGGGGGACAGCCGGGGAGCTGTTTTTT CASGTGGTAGELFF TRBJ2-2 TRBD1 few TRBV28
TGTGCCAGCAGTCAAGCAGGATGGGGGGCCCCCAGGGCGGGGGCCAACGTCCTGACTTTC CASSQAGWGAPRAGANVLTF TRBJ2-6 . many TRBV28
TGTGCCACGACTGGACAGGGGGGTTTTTACGAGCAGTACTTC CATTGQGGFYEQYF TRBJ2-7 TRBD1 few TRBV6-2/TRBV6-3
TGTGCCAGCAGCGTGAGTGGCGGGAGCCCCTACAATGAGCAGTTCTTC CASSVSGGSPYNEQFF TRBJ2-1 TRBD2 many TRBV9
TGCAGTGCTAGAGATCGCAGGGGCAGTCAGCCCCAGCATTTT CSARDRRGSQPQHF TRBJ1-5 . few TRBV20-1
TGTGCCAGCATCACCTACGGCAGGGTGAACACCGGGGAGCTGTTTTTT CASITYGRVNTGELFF TRBJ2-2 . few TRBV7-9
TGTGCCAGCAGTGGGACAGGGGGCACGAATCAGCCCCAGCATTTT CASSGTGGTNQPQHF TRBJ1-5 TRBD1 many TRBV2
TGCGCCAGCAGCCATGTCTCTGGGGCCAACGTCCTGACTTTC CASSHVSGANVLTF TRBJ2-6 . many TRBV4-1
TGCAGCGTCGATAACAGGGATCGCTATGGCTACACCTTC CSVDNRDRYGYTF TRBJ1-2 . . TRBV29-1
TGTGCCAGCAGCTTAGTGCTAGCGGGAGGTTCGTTTGGGGCCAACGTCCTGACTTTC CASSLVLAGGSFGANVLTF TRBJ2-6 TRBD2 many TRBV7-2
TGTGCCAGCAGTTACTCGGACAGCAACACTGAAGCTTTCTTT CASSYSDSNTEAFF TRBJ1-1 . few TRBV6-5
TGTGCCAGCAGCCATTGGGACAGGGTGAGCTTC CASSHWDRVSF TRBJ2-5 TRBD1 . TRBV14
TGCAGCGTTTTACAGTCGAGGTACAATGAGCAGTTCTTC CSVLQSRYNEQFF TRBJ2-1 . . TRBV29-1
TGTGCCAGCAATAGGAACACTGAAGCTTTCTTT CASNRNTEAFF TRBJ1-1 . few TRBV6-2/TRBV6-3
TGTGCCAGCAGTTTAATCGGTGGGACAGGTGGGGAAGCTTTCTTT CASSLIGGTGGEAFF TRBJ1-1 TRBD1 . TRBV12-3/TRBV12-4
TGTGCCAGCAGCCGTCTGCGGGAAAAACTGTTTTTT CASSRLREKLFF TRBJ1-4 . . TRBV3-1
TGCAGTGCCAAAAGGGGCGGACTAGCTCAAGAGACCCAGTACTTC CSAKRGGLAQETQYF TRBJ2-5 TRBD2 many TRBV20-1
TGTGCCAGCACGAAAGGCTGGGAGGGCGGAAATGAGCAGTTCTTC CASTKGWEGGNEQFF TRBJ2-1 TRBD2 . TRBV6-5
TGCGCCAGCAGCCAAGATTGGTCTGGGGCCAACGTCCTGACTTTC CASSQDWSGANVLTF TRBJ2-6 . few TRBV4-3
TGTGCCTGGAGCTTTGACAGGGGGAAGCAGTTCTTC CAWSFDRGKQFF TRBJ2-1 TRBD1 many TRBV30
TGTGCCAGCAGCTTGACAGGACTAAGCACAGATACGCAGTATTTT CASSLTGLSTDTQYF TRBJ2-3 . many TRBV12-3/TRBV12-4
TGTGCCAGCAGCTTATATAGGGCGGGTGAGCAGTTCTTC CASSLYRAGEQFF TRBJ2-1 . many TRBV7-6
TGTGCCAGCAGCCAAGATCGACTGACTTGGGACATTCAGTACTTC CASSQDRLTWDIQYF TRBJ2-4 . . TRBV4-2
TGTGCCAGCAGCCCCAGGACAGGGGAAAACATTCAGTACTTC CASSPRTGENIQYF TRBJ2-4 TRBD1 few TRBV9
TGTGCCAGCATGGTCAGGAGGGGAGGGAACACTGAAGCTTTCTTT CASMVRRGGNTEAFF TRBJ1-1 . few TRBV28
TGCGCCAGCAGCCAAGATCGGTCTGGAAACACCATATATTTT CASSQDRSGNTIYF TRBJ1-3 . few TRBV4-3
TGTGCCAGCAAGTCTCGAGAGAACACTGAAGCTTTCTTT CASKSRENTEAFF TRBJ1-1 . few TRBV6-5
TGCAGTGCTATGCGGCATCCCGGGAGTCCCTACAATGAGCAGTTCTTC CSAMRHPGSPYNEQFF TRBJ2-1 . . TRBV20-1
TGTGCCAGCAGCTTGACGGGAGGGCCGTACACCGGGGAGCTGTTTTTT CASSLTGGPYTGELFF TRBJ2-2 TRBD2 few TRBV5-5
TGTGCCAGCAGTTTCCGCGGGACCAACTCGCGAGAGCAGTACTTC CASSFRGTNSREQYF TRBJ2-7 . . TRBV12-3/TRBV12-4
TGCAGTGCTAGAGATGCAGGGACTAGCAGCACAGATACGCAGTATTTT CSARDAGTSSTDTQYF TRBJ2-3 TRBD2 . TRBV20-1
TGTGCCAGCAGTTTAATGAGCAGGGCCGACAATGAGCAGTTCTTC CASSLMSRADNEQFF TRBJ2-1 . . TRBV12-3/TRBV12-4
TGCGCCAGCAGCCACGTGACGCAGAGGAGCGAGCAGTTCTTC CASSHVTQRSEQFF TRBJ2-1 . few TRBV5-1
TGTGCCAGCAGTGATACAATGTATAGCAATCAGCCCCAGCATTTT CASSDTMYSNQPQHF TRBJ1-5 . . TRBV7-9
TGTGCCAGCAGTTTAACGCTAGGAGGTGAGCAGTTCTTC CASSLTLGGEQFF TRBJ2-1 . many TRBV28
TGCAGTGCCGTCCGGGACATCCGTATGGAGTTT CSAVRDIRMEF TRBJ1-4 . . TRBV20-1
TGTGCCAGCAGCTTAGCGGGACAGGGTGCAGATACGCAGTATTTT CASSLAGQGADTQYF TRBJ2-3 TRBD1 few TRBV7-2
TGTGCTTCCACGACAGGGGGTCCTGAAGCTTTCTTT CASTTGGPEAFF TRBJ1-1 TRBD1 . TRBV7-9
TGTGCCACCACCCCGCTAGGTAGCGCGAAGTACAATGAGCAGTTCTTC CATTPLGSAKYNEQFF TRBJ2-1 . few TRBV10-3
TGCAGTGCTACCAGGGCGGGGGGCAGTGAGCAGTTCTTC CSATRAGGSEQFF TRBJ2-1 TRBD2 . TRBV20-1
TGTGCCAGCAGCCCCAGGAGAAACACAGATACGCAGTATTTT CASSPRRNTDTQYF TRBJ2-3 . once TRBV7-2
TGCAGTGCTAAAGTGGGGGGACAGCCTTATTTT CSAKVGGQPYF TRBJ1-3 TRBD1 . TRBV20-1
TGTGCCAGCAGCGTCGGCGGCGAGAACACTGAAGCTTTCTTT CASSVGGENTEAFF TRBJ1-1 . few TRBV9
TGTGCCAGCAGGTCTACACTACACAGGGGCAATCAGCCCCAGCATTTT CASRSTLHRGNQPQHF TRBJ1-5 . few TRBV6-2/TRBV6-3